Listed below are T cell receptor beta chains from one sample, sequenced in a study of cytomegalovirus exposure and HLA in healthy donors. Method: immunoSEQ multiplex PCR; TCRdb's copy keeps in-frame clones and lacks some. There are over 100,000 clones in the sample; around 8.5% occur only once, and 5.5% lies in the top ten. Sequencing was done on a sample of PBMCs. The source is a middle-aged man in good health and CMV-seronegative. The CDR3 runs from the conserved cysteine through the conserved F or W. The D gene is left open where the match is weak. For some rows the clone size is stated as once, few or many, or as a class when expanded; others skip it.

J | V | size | D | length | DNA | CDR3
TRBJ1-3 | TRBV11-2 | - | TRBD1 | 17 | TGTGCCAGCAGCTCGTATACCGGGACAGGGACTGGAAACACCATATATTTT | CASSSYTGTGTGNTIYF
TRBJ2-7 | TRBV4-1 | few | TRBD1 | 16 | TGCGCCAGCAGCCTCGGAACCGGGACAGGGGGCTACGAGCAGTACTTC | CASSLGTGTGGYEQYF
TRBJ2-2 | TRBV27 | - | - | 14 | TGTGCCAGCAGTTCCCTACTAAACACCGGGGAGCTGTTTTTT | CASSSLLNTGELFF
TRBJ1-5 | TRBV27 | - | - | 13 | TGTGCCAGCAGTTTGACACCAAATCAGCCCCAGCATTTT | CASSLTPNQPQHF
TRBJ2-1 | TRBV15 | - | - | 14 | TGTGCCACCAGCAAGGCGGATTCCTACAATGAGCAGTTCTTC | CATSKADSYNEQFF
TRBJ2-4 | TRBV4-2 | few | - | 16 | TGTGCCAGCAGCCAAGAAGGAGACCTCGCCAAAAACATTCAGTACTTC | CASSQEGDLAKNIQYF
TRBJ2-3 | TRBV7-6 | - | TRBD1 | 16 | TGTGCCAGCAGCTTAGCGCCCAGGGGGCGCGCAGATACGCAGTATTTT | CASSLAPRGRADTQYF
TRBJ2-1 | TRBV6-5 | - | TRBD1 | 14 | TGTGCCAGCCAGGACAGGGGAACGTACAATGAGCAGTTCTTC | CASQDRGTYNEQFF
TRBJ1-2 | TRBV11-2 | few | - | 15 | TGTGCCAGCAGCCCGGGGGGGCGCGGGAACTATGGCTACACCTTC | CASSPGGRGNYGYTF
TRBJ2-3 | TRBV12-5 | - | - | 13 | TGTGCTAGTGGTTTGGTAGGGGGAGATACGCAGTATTTT | CASGLVGGDTQYF
TRBJ1-1 | TRBV6-5 | few | - | 13 | TGTGCCAGCAGTTACTACAGGGATACTGAAGCTTTCTTT | CASSYYRDTEAFF
TRBJ2-7 | TRBV27 | - | - | 14 | TGTGCCAGCAGTTTAGGATTCGGGGGATACGAGCAGTACTTC | CASSLGFGGYEQYF
TRBJ2-7 | TRBV5-1 | few | - | 14 | TGCGCCAGCAGCGTGAGCGGGTTATCCTACGAGCAGTACTTC | CASSVSGLSYEQYF
TRBJ2-2 | TRBV11-2 | few | TRBD2 | 16 | TGTGCCAGCAGACGTACCGGGACTAGCGGGACCGGGGAGCTGTTTTTT | CASRRTGTSGTGELFF
TRBJ2-7 | TRBV9 | - | TRBD1 | 14 | TGTGCCAGCAGCATCCGGGACAGGCCCTACGAGCAGTACTTC | CASSIRDRPYEQYF
TRBJ1-5 | TRBV28 | - | TRBD1 | 15 | TGTGCCAGCAGCTCTATCGGGACAGGGGAAGGGCCCCAGCATTTT | CASSSIGTGEGPQHF
TRBJ1-3 | TRBV6-5 | few | TRBD1 | 16 | TGTGCCAGCAGTTACTCGACGACAGGGTACGGAAACACCATATATTTT | CASSYSTTGYGNTIYF
TRBJ2-1 | TRBV28 | - | - | 13 | TGTGCCAGCAGTTTAGCCGGGTTAAATGAGCAGTTCTTC | CASSLAGLNEQFF
TRBJ1-2 | TRBV11-1 | - | - | 13 | TGTGCCAGCAGCTTAGGTTCCAGCTATGGCTACACCTTC | CASSLGSSYGYTF
TRBJ1-1 | TRBV19 | few | - | 11 | TGTGCCAGTAGTATTGGACAGGAAGCTTTCTTT | CASSIGQEAFF
TRBJ2-1 | TRBV4-1 | few | - | 14 | TGCGCCAGCAGCCAAGTCCAGGGTGGGAATGAGCAGTTCTTC | CASSQVQGGNEQFF
TRBJ2-7 | TRBV6-1 | - | TRBD2 | 13 | TGTGCCAGCAGTGAACGGGAGGGCTGGAAGCAGTACTTC | CASSEREGWKQYF
TRBJ2-3 | TRBV29-1 | - | TRBD1 | 12 | TGCAGCGTTCGGGGACAGACAGATACGCAGTATTTT | CSVRGQTDTQYF
TRBJ1-6 | TRBV9 | few | - | 13 | TGTGCCAGCAGCGGCCACGGAGAGTCACCCCTCCACTTT | CASSGHGESPLHF
TRBJ2-7 | TRBV19 | few | - | 14 | TGTGCCAGTAGTATAGTTCCAGGGCCCTACGAGCAGTACTTC | CASSIVPGPYEQYF
TRBJ1-6 | TRBV6-5 | - | TRBD1 | 15 | TGTGCCAGCAGTGTAGGGACAGGCGATAATTCACCCCTCCACTTT | CASSVGTGDNSPLHF
TRBJ1-5 | TRBV5-1 | - | TRBD1 | 15 | TGCGCCAGCAGCTTGGGGACAGGGGGCGGTCAGCCCCAGCATTTT | CASSLGTGGGQPQHF
TRBJ1-1 | TRBV4-1 | few | TRBD1 | 14 | TGCGCCAGCAGCCCCCGACAGGGAGTCCCTGAAGCTTTCTTT | CASSPRQGVPEAFF
TRBJ2-7 | TRBV5-6 | few | TRBD1 | 16 | TGTGCCAGCAGCTTGGAGCCCGGACAGGGGGCTTACGAGCAGTACTTC | CASSLEPGQGAYEQYF
TRBJ2-7 | TRBV6-1 | - | TRBD1 | 15 | TGTGCCAGCGTTCTCCCCCGGACAGGGCCGGGCGAGCAGTACTTC | CASVLPRTGPGEQYF
TRBJ2-7 | TRBV5-1 | - | - | 16 | TGCGCCAGCAGCTTGATGGGGCCTGGGCAGGGTCTCGAGCAGTACTTC | CASSLMGPGQGLEQYF
TRBJ1-1 | TRBV19 | - | - | 13 | TGTGCCAGTAGTATGGGGAGGAACACTGAAGCTTTCTTT | CASSMGRNTEAFF
TRBJ2-1 | TRBV7-2 | - | TRBD1 | 16 | TGTGCCAGCAGCCAGGGGGCCCCTTTAAAGTACAATGAGCAGTTCTTC | CASSQGAPLKYNEQFF
TRBJ2-1 | TRBV7-2 | - | TRBD2 | 13 | TGTGCCTCTTCCCGGGGGGGGCGAGTTGAGCAGTTCTTC | CASSRGGRVEQFF
TRBJ2-1 | TRBV30 | few | TRBD2 | 14 | TGTGCCTGGAGTATGGGGACTACTTACAATGAGCAGTTCTTC | CAWSMGTTYNEQFF
TRBJ2-7 | TRBV10-3 | - | - | 14 | TGTGCCATCAGTGAGGGCCCGGGGGCCTACGAGCAGTACTTC | CAISEGPGAYEQYF
TRBJ1-1 | TRBV25-1 | - | - | 15 | TGTGCCAGCAGTGAATTGAGTTCCATGAACACTGAAGCTTTCTTT | CASSELSSMNTEAFF
TRBJ2-5 | TRBV5-1 | - | - | 16 | TGCGCCAGCAGCGCGGCCCGAGGAGGGAGGCGAGAGACCCAGTACTTC | CASSAARGGRRETQYF
TRBJ1-3 | TRBV19 | - | - | 14 | TGTGCCAGTACCCCCGACAGGAGTGAAAACACCATATATTTT | CASTPDRSENTIYF
TRBJ2-2 | TRBV7-9 | few | - | 16 | TGTGCCAGCAGCTTCCGACCAGACTCGAACACCGGGGAGCTGTTTTTT | CASSFRPDSNTGELFF
TRBJ2-5 | TRBV6-5 | - | - | 15 | TGTGCCAGCAGTATAATGGGGGGGGCCAGGGAGACCCAGTACTTC | CASSIMGGARETQYF
TRBJ2-5 | TRBV6-5 | few | - | 15 | TGTGCCAGCAGCGGAACAGGCGGCTCACAAGAGACCCAGTACTTC | CASSGTGGSQETQYF
TRBJ1-3 | TRBV5-1 | few | - | 16 | TGCGCCAGCAGCTTGGGGTCTGGCCCCTCTGGAAACACCATATATTTT | CASSLGSGPSGNTIYF
TRBJ1-2 | TRBV5-4 | - | - | 14 | TGTGCCAGCAGCTCGGCAGGGCTAGACTATGGCTACACCTTC | CASSSAGLDYGYTF
TRBJ1-1 | TRBV5-1 | - | - | 14 | TGCGCCAGCAGCTACGGGGACACTAACACTGAAGCTTTCTTT | CASSYGDTNTEAFF
TRBJ1-1 | TRBV4-1 | few | TRBD1 | 13 | TGCGCCAGCAGCCAGCGGGACAGCCGTGAAGCTTTCTTT | CASSQRDSREAFF
TRBJ2-1 | TRBV7-9 | few | - | 14 | TGTGCCAGCAGCTTAGCTCAGGGGCGGTATGAGCAGTTCTTC | CASSLAQGRYEQFF